This passage covers 21 T cell receptor beta chains from one sample sequenced in a study of CD8+CD57+ T cells in acquired aplastic anemia. According to the study, genomic DNA was the template for TCR beta VDJ and CDR3 profiling. TCRdb re-derived calls from the reads in MiXCR, one entry per CDR3 protein. Among 150,000 or so distinct CDR3 sequences listed, 45% to 55% were seen once. Individuals selected for sequencing had exhibited CD8+CD57+ cell expansion on flow cytometry. Input material: sorted CD4+, CD8+, or CD8+CD57+ T cells (not recorded which) from PBMCs. The receptor set was obtained from a human donor with aplastic anemia.

This clonotype has at least ten counts. V is TRBV25-1 and J is TRBJ1-2, with TRBD1 identical over 7 bases. CDR1 is MGHDK, CDR2 SYGVNS, per germline. The CDR3 runs to 16 residues. J gave up 4 bases and V 4 bases, and 12 bases lay outside the gene matches. This CDR3 reads CASSVGETGLGYGYTF. The CDR3 coding sequence is TGTGCCAGCAGTGTGGGGGAGACAGGGTTGGGCTATGGCTACACCTTC.

Points on this clonotype: A much larger clone is a single base away; this may be a read error. The missing conserved phenylalanine or tryptophan at the end of this CDR3 makes a read error likely. The chain employs TRBV5-1 and TRBJ1-2, with D maybe TRBD1 (5 bases). This CDR3 spans 18 amino acids. Trimming took 0 bases from V and 4 from J, leaving 22 bases between them. Germline loops: CDR1 SGHRS, CDR2 YFSETQ. In DNA form, the CDR3 reads TGCGCCAGCAGCTTGGTTTTCACCCCCGCAGGGCCATCCTATGGCTACACCTCC. Amino acids: CASSLVFTPAGPSYGYTS.

The genes are TRBV20-1 and TRBJ2-3; D is unresolved. The V and J ends lost 0 bases and 2 bases respectively, with 6 bases between them. The CDR3 length is 13 residues. Per germline, CDR1 DFQATT and CDR2 SNEGSKA (reference sequence). CDR3 sequence: CSARDHYTDTQYF. The CDR3 DNA reads TGCAGTGCTAGAGATCACTACACAGATACGCAGTATTTT.

As for this clonotype: A read error may be the cause here, since a much bigger clone is one base away. The genes are TRBV10-3 and TRBJ1-1; D might be TRBD1 (5 bases). CDR3 length: 14 residues. Germline loops: CDR1 ENHRY, CDR2 SYGVKD. This CDR3 reads CASSHDSPNTEAFF. CDR3 nucleotide sequence: TGTGCCAGCAGTCACGACAGTCCGAACACTGAAGCTTTCTTT.

This clonotype was counted between two and nine times. The chain carries TRBV9 and TRBJ2-1; 7 nucleotides match TRBD2. The J segment lost 2 bases and the V segment lost 4 bases, leaving 15 bases of the junction unmatched. Germline V gene lookup returns CDR1 SGDLS and CDR2 YYNGEE. The CDR3 spans 18 residues. CDR3 DNA: TGTGCCAGCAGCTCCCCCGAGGGCGGCGGGGGAGCCTACAATGAGCAGTTCTTC. Protein sequence: CASSSPEGGGGAYNEQFF.

The table lists this clonotype with many counts. Written as DNA, the CDR3 is TGTGCCAGCAGCTTTACACCGGGGACTAGAAGCTACGAGCAGTACTTC. Protein sequence: CASSFTPGTRSYEQYF. V is TRBV5-8 and J is TRBJ2-7; TRBD2 agrees at 8 bases. This CDR3 contains 16 residues. The ends lost 2 bases at V and 3 bases at J; junction bases unmatched: 10. CDR1 and CDR2 from the germline V gene are SGHTS and YDEGEE.

This clonotype was observed many times. The rearrangement links TRBV19 to TRBJ1-2; possibly TRBD1 for D (5 bases). The germline V gene has CDR1 LNHDA and CDR2 SQIVND (reference sequence). Trimming stripped 5 bases from V and 8 bases from J, with 18 bases between. This CDR3 contains 14 residues. CDR3 nucleotides: TGTGCCAGTAGTGTGGTTCCGGGGCGTGGCGGCTACACCTTC. Translation gives CASSVVPGRGGYTF.

This chain connects TRBV20-1 to TRBJ2-7, with D unresolved. The V end was cut by 6 bases, the J end by 0 bases, with 12 bases between. This CDR3 is 13 amino acids long. Germline CDR1 and CDR2: DFQATT and SNEGSKA (reference sequence). The CDR3 loop is CSAKGPSSYEQYF. The CDR3 DNA reads as TGCAGTGCAAAGGGCCCCAGCTCCTACGAGCAGTACTTC.

The V call is TRBV15, the J call TRBJ2-2; D not resolved. Per germline, CDR1 LNHNV and CDR2 YYDKDF (reference sequence). This CDR3 has 17 residues. Deletions cut 3 bases from V and 3 bases from J, with 17 bases between. The CDR3 reads CATSRGRGQVHTGELFF. The CDR3 DNA follows: TGTGCCACCAGCAGGGGCCGAGGCCAGGTTCACACCGGGGAGCTGTTTTTT.

This clonotype turned up a few times. This rearrangement joins TRBV10-3 to TRBJ2-1; D may be TRBD2 (5 bases). The CDR3 loop spans 15 amino acids. Germline V gene data show CDR1 as ENHRY and CDR2 as SYGVKD. The V and J ends lost 0 bases and 8 bases respectively, with 14 bases between them. CDR3 sequence: CAISESRPLSDEQFF. Written as DNA, the CDR3 is TGTGCCATCAGTGAGTCCCGGCCCCTTAGCGATGAGCAGTTCTTC.

The V and J genes are TRBV19 and TRBJ1-6; D is unresolved. With 3 bases removed from V and 3 bases from J, the gap between germline ends came to 9 bases. The CDR3 totals 15 residues. Germline-derived CDR1 and CDR2 are LNHDA and SQIVND (reference sequence). The CDR3 here is CASSIIRGYNSPLHF. The CDR3 DNA reads as TGTGCCAGTAGTATTATTCGGGGCTATAATTCACCCCTCCACTTT.

In DNA form, the CDR3 reads TGTGCCACCAGCGGTATACTAGCGAGCTCCTACAATGAGCAGTTCTTC. Amino acids: CATSGILASSYNEQFF. The V gene is TRBV15, the J gene TRBJ2-1; 7 positions agree with TRBD2. This CDR3 region has 16 residues. V was pared by 5 bases and J by 0 bases, with 7 bases of the junction left unmatched. Germline CDR1 reads LNHNV; CDR2 reads YYDKDF (reference sequence). The whole variable domain, filled in from reference TRBV15 and TRBJ2-1, reads DAMVIQNPRYQVTQFGKPVTLSCSQTLNHNVMYWYQQKSSQAPKLLFHYYDKDFNNEADTPDNFQSRRPNTSFCFLDIRSPGLGDTAMYLCATSGILASSYNEQFFGPGTRLTVL.

The genes are TRBV7-9 and TRBJ2-5; weak D call: TRBD1 (5 bases). The V end lost 2 bases, the J end lost 2 bases, and 9 bases lay between the germline ends. Germline V gives CDR1 SEHNR, CDR2 FQNEAQ (reference sequence). CDR3 length: 14 residues. The CDR3 is CASSLTGFQETQYF. The CDR3 DNA sequence: TGTGCCAGCAGCTTAACAGGTTTTCAAGAGACCCAGTACTTC.

The V gene is TRBV10-3, the J gene TRBJ1-4; 7 bases map to TRBD1. This CDR3 is 17 amino acids long. With V trimmed by 0 bases and J by 7 bases, 11 bases remained unmatched. Germline V gives CDR1 ENHRY, CDR2 SYGVKD. The CDR3 sequence: CAISESQGQALVEKLFF. CDR3 DNA: TGTGCCATCAGTGAGTCGCAAGGACAGGCCTTAGTTGAAAAACTGTTTTTT.

DNA for the CDR3: TGTGCCACCAGCAGTGACAGGGGGTGGAGCGAGACCCAGTACTTC. It specifies CATSSDRGWSETQYF. The gene calls are TRBV15 and TRBJ2-5; the match to TRBD1 covers 9 bases. CDR3 size: 15 residues. CDR1 is LNHNV and CDR2 is YYDKDF in the germline V gene (reference sequence). V dropped 3 bases and J dropped 5; count of bases not matched to a gene: 7.

V usage is TRBV2 and J usage is TRBJ2-7; TRBD1 matches at 7 bases. The CDR3 runs 13 residues. The V and J ends lost 7 bases and 3 bases, in that order; junction bases with no gene match: 6. In germline, CDR1 is SNHLY, CDR2 FYNNEI. CDR3 nucleotides: TGTGCCAGCACCCCTAGGACAGGCTACGAGCAGTACTTC. Its protein is CASTPRTGYEQYF.

The chain recombines TRBV2 with TRBJ2-1; D is unclear. CDR3 length: 13 residues. V lost 11 bases and J lost 10, with 21 bases in between. From germline, CDR1 is SNHLY and CDR2 FYNNEI. CDR3 amino acids: CAPRTYLPYEQFF. The CDR3 coding sequence is TGTGCCCCAAGGACCTACCTTCCCTACGAGCAGTTCTTC.

The V call is TRBV7-8, the J call TRBJ1-1; D is possibly TRBD1 (5 bases). Germline CDR1 reads SGHVS; CDR2 reads FQNEAQ. V dropped 2 bases and J dropped 4 bases, with 23 bases sitting between them. The CDR3 totals 18 residues. This CDR3 is CASSLPRLSDRGLTEAFF. As DNA, the CDR3 is TGTGCCAGCAGCTTACCCCGTTTGAGCGACCGGGGACTCACTGAAGCTTTCTTT.

This clonotype was observed at least ten times. The chain uses TRBV2 and TRBJ2-7, with D perhaps TRBD2 (5 bases). Germline CDR1 is SNHLY and CDR2 is FYNNEI. There are 15 residues in the CDR3. The V and J ends lost 5 bases and 1 base respectively, with 15 bases between them. The CDR3 region has the DNA TGTGCCAGCAGTTACGGACTCGTCTCGTCCTACGAGCAGTACTTC. Translation gives CASSYGLVSSYEQYF.

The genes are TRBV24-1 and TRBJ2-3; 9 bases map to TRBD1. The CDR3 totals 13 residues. Per the germline V gene, CDR1 is KGHDR and CDR2 is SFDVKD. With 6 bases clipped from V and 7 bases from J, the junction kept 4 bases outside the gene matches. CDR3 loop: CATSLQGAYTQYF. DNA for the CDR3: TGTGCCACCAGTCTACAGGGGGCGTATACGCAGTATTTT.

In DNA, the CDR3 is TGCAGCCTTAGGACAGCCCCCTACGAGCAGTACTTC. Its translation: CSLRTAPYEQYF. The chain joins TRBV29-1 to TRBJ2-7, with D possibly matching TRBD1 (6 bases). The germline V gene has CDR1 SQVTM and CDR2 ANQGSEA. The V gene lost 8 bases and the J gene lost 2 bases, with 13 bases spanning the gap. This CDR3 has 12 amino acids.